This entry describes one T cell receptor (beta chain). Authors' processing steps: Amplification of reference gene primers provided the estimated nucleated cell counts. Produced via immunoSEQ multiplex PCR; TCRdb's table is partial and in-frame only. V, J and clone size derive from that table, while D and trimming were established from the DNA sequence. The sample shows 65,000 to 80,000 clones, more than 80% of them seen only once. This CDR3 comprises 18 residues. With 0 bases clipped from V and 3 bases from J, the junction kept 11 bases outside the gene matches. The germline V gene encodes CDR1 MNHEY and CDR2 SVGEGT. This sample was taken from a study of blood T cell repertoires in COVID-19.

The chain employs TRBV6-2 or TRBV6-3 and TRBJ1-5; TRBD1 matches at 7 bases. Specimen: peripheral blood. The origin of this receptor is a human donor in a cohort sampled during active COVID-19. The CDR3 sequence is CASSYSKGKGGFNQPQHF. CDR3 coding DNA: TGTGCCAGCAGTTACTCGAAAGGTAAAGGGGGCTTCAATCAGCCCCAGCATTTT.